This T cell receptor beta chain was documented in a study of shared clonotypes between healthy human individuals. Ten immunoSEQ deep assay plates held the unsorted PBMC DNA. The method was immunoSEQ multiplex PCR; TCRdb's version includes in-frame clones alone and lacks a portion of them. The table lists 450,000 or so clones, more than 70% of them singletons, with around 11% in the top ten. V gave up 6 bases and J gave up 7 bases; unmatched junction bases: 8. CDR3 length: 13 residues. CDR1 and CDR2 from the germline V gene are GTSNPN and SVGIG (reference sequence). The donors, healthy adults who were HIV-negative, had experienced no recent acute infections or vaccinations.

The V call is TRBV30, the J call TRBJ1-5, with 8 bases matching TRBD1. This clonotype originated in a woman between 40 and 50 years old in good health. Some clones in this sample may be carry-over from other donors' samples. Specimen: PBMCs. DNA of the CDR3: TGTGCCTGCTCTTATACAGGGGGACAGCCCCAGCATTTT. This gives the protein CACSYTGGQPQHF.